The 2 T cell receptor beta chains reported below all come from one sample, sequenced in a study of blood T cell repertoires in COVID-19. Profiled with immunoSEQ multiplex PCR; TCRdb holds only in-frame clones, not every one. The sample consists of about 81,000 clones, 75% to 95% of them appearing once. Material: peripheral blood. These receptors all stem from a woman in her forties or fifties in a cohort sampled during active COVID-19.

The chain employs TRBV10-3 and TRBJ1-5; D is ambiguous. The CDR3 contains 12 residues. Germline loops: CDR1 ENHRY, CDR2 SYGVKD. Trimming removed 2 bases from V and 5 bases from J, with 4 bases in between. The CDR3 spells CAISEIDQPQHF. CDR3 DNA sequence: TGTGCCATCAGTGAGATAGATCAGCCCCAGCATTTT.

The chain employs TRBV4-1 and TRBJ1-1; unclear D gene. The CDR3 runs 17 residues. The V gene's germline CDR1 is MGHRA and CDR2 YSYEKL. The V end was cut by 4 bases, the J end by 4 bases, with 22 bases between. The CDR3 nucleotides read TGCGCCAGCAGCCCACGACCCTGGGGAGGGTTGGTCACTGAAGCTTTCTTT. Its protein product is CASSPRPWGGLVTEAFF.